This T cell receptor (beta chain) came from a study of regulatory T cells in long-lasting Graves disease (dated by TCRdb to the early 2020s). Describing the broader study: Antithyroid drugs had been taken for less than 3 months by newly diagnosed Graves' disease patients. This study used TCR sequencing and RNA sequencing of peripheral blood to compare persistent Graves' disease patients against newly diagnosed Graves' disease patients. The study took place in China and was registered as a clinical trial. A total of 35 or so samples were covered by TCR sequencing, comprising approximately 13 persistent and roughly 20 newly diagnosed Graves' disease patients. Paper-wide results and their limitations: Compared with newly diagnosed patients, persistent Graves' disease patients had lower TCR Shannon entropy and fewer highly expanded clones, which suggests clonal expansion. The authors acknowledged the small sample size as a limitation that may reduce accuracy. Only the TCR beta chain was sequenced and analyzed. Persistent patients shared more public clonotypes among themselves (more than 2,500) than newly diagnosed patients did (about 1,000). The study examined only peripheral blood because the primary lesion, thyroid tissue, could not be accessed. Preferential use of TRBV28, TRBJ1-2 and TRBJ2-5 was observed in persistent disease, whereas TRBV20-1 and TRBJ2-1 were favored in newly diagnosed disease.

The time point label of this sample denotes: newly diagnosed GD, antithyroid drugs for less than 3 months. For both TCR sequencing and RNA sequencing, RNA was extracted from PBMCs in TRIzol. The diagnosis of Graves' disease was made according to American Thyroid Association guidelines. Patients for the study were recruited at an endocrinology department in Xi'an, China. Each patient gave roughly 10 milliliters of peripheral blood, collected in an EDTA anticoagulant tube. PBMCs were isolated by Ficoll Paque Plus density gradient separation without further T cell sorting. An Agilent 2100 Bioanalyzer and agarose gel were used to check RNA quality, and a NanoDrop 2000 was used to measure RNA concentration. The sample holds many counts of this clonotype. Which antigen it targets is not known. The record has no base qualities; no much larger clone is one base away. The germline V gene (reference sequence) sets CDR1 to LNHDA and CDR2 to SQIVND. Taken from cysteine to phenylalanine, the CDR3 has 14 residues. Only CDR3 DNA is held: 42 bases, read in frame from base 1. At the junction V is shortened by 3 bases and J by 6 bases, with 12 bases in between.

Library method: multiplex PCR. The instrument given in TCRdb is Illumina HiSeq 4000. TCR beta libraries were built with iRepertoire HTBI primers and Arm-PCR amplification of CDR3 regions. Before sequencing, the PCR products underwent gel purification. Per the original workflow: Gene usage analysis of CDR3 amino acid clonotypes used the approximately 62 TRBV and some 13 TRBJ segments found across samples. COPE and FqMerger were used to merge filtered high-quality paired reads into contigs. BLAST was used to align contigs to IMGT TRBV, TRBD and TRBJ reference genes, with CDR3 defined following IMGT. Any clonotype with a frequency above 0.1% was counted as a highly expanded clone. Shannon entropy served as the measure of repertoire diversity, while the Gini coefficient captured V-J evenness. A clonotype found in more than one individual was treated as public. TCRdb took the public reads, trimmed them with fastp at Q25, ran MiXCR for clone calling and kept in-frame beta chains. Duplicate CDR3 protein sequences are folded into a single record with the most common DNA and genes. The V and J calls come from TCRdb's annotation, not from the publication. For this sample the table gives about 310,000 distinct CDR3 sequences, of which over 15% were detected only once. In total, the top ten clones hold less than 45% of the sample.

The TCR sequence derives from a female donor with Graves disease. Sequencing was performed on peripheral blood mononuclear cells (PBMCs), taken at new diagnosis, from a patient treated with antithyroid drugs. The rearrangement combines TRBV19 with TRBJ2-1, and perhaps TRBD1 as D gene, on 5 matching bases. The CDR3 region: CASSILTQVNEQFF. The bases read TGTGCCAGTAGTATCCTAACACAGGTCAATGAGCAGTTCTTC. The variable domain in full, with residues beyond the CDR3 obtained from the reference TRBV19 and TRBJ2-1 genes, is DGGITQSPKYLFRKEGQNVTLSCEQNLNHDAMYWYRQDPGQGLRLIYYSQIVNDFQKGDIAEGYSVSREKKESFPLTVTSAQKNPTAFYLCASSILTQVNEQFFGPGTRLTVL.